This T cell receptor (beta chain) was retrieved from a study of shared clonotypes between healthy human individuals. The method was immunoSEQ multiplex PCR; TCRdb's version includes in-frame clones alone and lacks a portion of them. The sample includes approximately 600,000 clones, approximately 95% of them seen just once. Positive CCR7 selection of CD45RO-negative cells yielded the naive CD8 cells, and terminally differentiated effector memory CD45RA+ cells were excluded. The TCR comes from a woman in her 30s in good health. The sample consisted of naive CD8+ T cells sorted from blood.

CDR3 loop: CASSVRGWEGEADTQYF. The CDR3 coding sequence is TGTGCCAGCAGCGTAAGGGGTTGGGAGGGGGAAGCAGATACGCAGTATTTT. The chain recombines TRBV9 with TRBJ2-3; tentatively, D is TRBD2 (7 bases). Deletions cut 1 base from V and 4 bases from J, with 19 bases between. CDR1 and CDR2 from the germline V gene are SGDLS and YYNGEE. CDR3 size: 17 residues.